This passage covers 12 T cell receptor beta chains from one sample sequenced in a study of immune evolution from preneoplasia to lung adenocarcinoma. Using immunoSEQ multiplex PCR, the repertoire was profiled, and TCRdb retains in-frame clones only, with some absent. This repertoire shows fewer than 8,000 clones, around three quarters found once; its top ten account for 2.5% to 3.5%. The sample consisted of FFPE invasive lung adenocarcinoma tissue. The receptors here all came from a person aged 35-55 years with lung adenocarcinoma.

A word on this clone: Compared with germline, one end of the junction differs, possibly owing to a read error. The chain is built from TRBV7-7 and TRBJ2-7; 9 nucleotides agree with TRBD1. The CDR3 loop spans 15 amino acids. Germline CDR1 reads SSHAT; CDR2 reads FNYEAQ (reference sequence). The CDR3 coding sequence is TGTGCTAGCAGCCCTCAGCCGGGACAGGGCTACGAGCAGTACTTC. This codes for CASSPQPGQGYEQYF.

The sample holds one count of this clone. This chain uses TRBV7-9 with TRBJ2-1; D is perhaps TRBD2 (5 bases). The CDR3 loop spans 15 amino acids. V gave up 5 bases and J gave up 3 bases, with 14 bases separating them. The germline V gene encodes CDR1 SEHNR and CDR2 FQNEAQ (reference sequence). The CDR3 DNA is TGTGCCAGCAGCCCACGAGGGTTTGTCTACAATGAGCAGTTCTTC. Its protein is CASSPRGFVYNEQFF. Filled out from reference TRBV7-9 and TRBJ2-1, the complete variable domain reads DTGVSQNPRHKITKRGQNVTFRCDPISEHNRLYWYRQTLGQGPEFLTYFQNEAQLEKSRLLSDRFSAERPKGSFSTLEIQRTEQGDSAMYLCASSPRGFVYNEQFFGPGTRLTVL.

The J gene is TRBJ2-1, the V gene TRBV9, with 14 bases lining up with TRBD2. From germline, CDR1 is SGDLS and CDR2 YYNGEE. V lost 3 bases to trimming and J lost 1 base; unmatched junction nucleotides: 6. CDR3 length: 18 residues. CDR3 DNA sequence: TGTGCCAGCAGCGACGGGACTAGCGGGAGTCGTTCCTACAATGAGCAGTTCTTC. Translating it yields CASSDGTSGSRSYNEQFF. Full variable domain (remainder filled in from reference TRBV9 and TRBJ2-1): DSGVTQTPKHLITATGQRVTLRCSPRSGDLSVYWYQQSLDQGLQFLIQYYNGEERAKGNILERFSAQQFPDLHSELNLSSLELGDSALYFCASSDGTSGSRSYNEQFFGPGTRLTVL.

The chain employs TRBV5-1 and TRBJ2-2; D could derive from TRBD1 or TRBD2 (6 bases each). The CDR3 loop spans 15 amino acids. Germline lookup yields CDR1 SGHRS and CDR2 YFSETQ. Trimming stripped 0 bases from V and 5 bases from J, with 11 bases between. In DNA form, the CDR3 reads TGCGCCAGCAGCTTGGGTACAGGGAGGACCGGGGAGCTGTTTTTT. Residues: CASSLGTGRTGELFF.

This chain joins TRBV11-1 and TRBJ1-5; D may be TRBD1 (5 bases). V dropped 4 bases and J dropped 4 bases, with 8 bases sitting between them. The CDR3 covers 13 residues. Germline CDR1 reads SGHAT; CDR2 reads FQDESV (reference sequence). CDR3 bases: TGTGCCAGCAGCTGGGACGGGAATCAGCCCCAGCATTTT. Its protein is CASSWDGNQPQHF.

The count of this clone is one. CDR3 residues: CASSFRGGNTEAFF. The CDR3 DNA reads TGCGCCAGCAGCTTCCGCGGGGGGAACACTGAAGCTTTCTTT. The chain joins TRBV5-1 to TRBJ1-1; tentatively, D is TRBD1 (5 bases). This CDR3 contains 14 residues. V lost 2 bases and J lost 1, with 9 bases in between. CDR1 is SGHRS, CDR2 YFSETQ, per germline.

The rearrangement links TRBV6-4 to TRBJ2-3; TRBD2 matches 13 bases. The CDR3 is made up of 16 amino acids. V lost 0 bases, J lost 4 bases, and 1 base stayed unmatched. Germline V gene lookup returns CDR1 MRHNA and CDR2 SNTAGT. The DNA of the CDR3 is TGTGCCAGCAGTGACTCTACTAGCGGGGGGGCAGATACGCAGTATTTT. Protein sequence: CASSDSTSGGADTQYF.

The CDR3 sequence: CASKQKLGQPQHF. CDR3 nucleotides: TGTGCCAGCAAACAAAAATTGGGGCAGCCCCAGCATTTT. The rearrangement links TRBV2 to TRBJ1-5; no definite D call. Germline V CDR1 and CDR2: SNHLY, FYNNEI. The germline V and J ends were trimmed by 7 bases and 7 bases, with 14 bases remaining between them. The CDR3 runs to 13 residues.

The chain has TRBV28 and TRBJ1-2; D is unresolved. The CDR3 is 10 residues long. Trimming shortened V by 3 bases and J by 8 bases, and 4 bases separated the two germline ends. From germline, CDR1 is MDHEN and CDR2 SYDVKM. The CDR3: CASSFRGYTF. In nucleotides, the CDR3 is TGTGCCAGCAGTTTCAGGGGCTACACCTTC.

This clone was picked up a small number of times. The rearrangement links TRBV30 to TRBJ2-2; D is undetermined. This CDR3 region has 11 residues. Germline CDR1 GTSNPN, CDR2 SVGIG (reference sequence). The CDR3 sequence: CGTANTGELFF. DNA for the CDR3: TGTGGAACAGCGAACACCGGGGAGCTGTTTTTT.

V and J are TRBV28 and TRBJ1-1; TRBD1 aligns across 7 bases. Germline lookup yields CDR1 MDHEN and CDR2 SYDVKM. The CDR3 spans 13 residues. After removal of 5 bases from V and 7 bases from J, the junction contained 7 bases not matched to a gene. CDR3 sequence reads: CASSRQGDSEAFF. The CDR3 region has the DNA TGTGCCAGCAGTCGTCAGGGGGATAGTGAAGCTTTCTTT.

This CDR3 is CASGPSTANTLLKTQYF. The CDR3 coding sequence is TGTGCCAGCGGCCCCTCAACGGCTAACACCCTGTTAAAGACCCAGTACTTC. The chain carries TRBV2 and TRBJ2-5; D call uncertain. V was pared by 8 bases and J by 6 bases, with 28 bases between. Germline V CDR1 and CDR2: SNHLY, FYNNEI. The CDR3 extends over 17 amino acids. Full variable domain (remainder filled in from reference TRBV2 and TRBJ2-5): EPEVTQTPSHQVTQMGQEVILRCVPISNHLYFYWYRQILGQKVEFLVSFYNNEISEKSEIFDDQFSVERPDGSNFTLKIRSTKLEDSAMYFCASGPSTANTLLKTQYFGPGTRLLVL.